The T cell receptor beta chain under discussion was sequenced for a study of identical twins. Findings and caveats of the study: Partial confounding of zero-insertion analyses by invariant MAIT and iNKT cells was possible. Memory repertoires lacked the insertion deficit that abundant cord blood beta clonotypes showed. There was an excess of low generation probability in the out-of-frame alpha sequences that twins shared.

TCRdb processed the 5' RACE reads anew with MiXCR; each CDR3 protein has one entry. The sample includes about 240,000 distinct CDR3 sequences, approximately 8% seen only once; the top ten take over 5%. The CDR3 runs to 13 residues. Germline assignment: CDR1 MRHNA and CDR2 SNTAGT. Trimming removed 3 bases from V and 10 bases from J; junction bases left unmatched: 5. No donor was unhealthy or non-Caucasian. The table lists this clonotype with a few counts. The antigen is undetermined. These records were also assigned to another study, of yellow fever vaccine responses in identical twins.

This chain links TRBV6-4 with TRBJ2-1; 8 nucleotides align to TRBD1. What was sequenced was CD8+ T cells sorted from blood. This clonotype was obtained from a woman in her late teens or twenties in good health. DNA of the CDR3: TGTGCCAGCAGTGATTCAGGACAGGGAGAGCAGTTCTTC. Translated: CASSDSGQGEQFF.